Reported below is one T cell receptor beta chain. Its target is unknown. Generated by immunoSEQ multiplex PCR, the TCRdb table keeps only in-frame clones and is missing some. In the table there are roughly 2,200 clones, roughly 25% of which are singletons. The record originates from a study of T cells in localized non-small cell lung cancer. The CDR3 is made up of 14 amino acids. CDR1 and CDR2 (germline): SGHNT, YENEEA. The J segment lost 4 bases and the V segment lost 2 bases, leaving 3 bases of the junction unmatched. Notes on the study in general: Turning up in adjacent lung were a median roughly 50 of the top 100 tumor clones. Heterogeneity stays possible, as sequencing covered only one tumor region.

Here the sequenced sample was lung tumor tissue, taken before any cancer treatment. The genes are TRBV11-3 and TRBJ1-1, with 8 bases lining up with TRBD1. This receptor was taken from a woman aged 35 to 69 with stage III lung adenocarcinoma. The CDR3 DNA is TGTGCCAGCAGCTTAAGTCAGGGGGCCACTGAAGCTTTCTTT. It specifies CASSLSQGATEAFF.